These 2 T cell receptor beta chains were sequenced from one sample in a study of T cell responses to AZD1222 COVID-19 vaccine. The protocol was immunoSEQ multiplex PCR, while the TCRdb copy is restricted to in-frame clones and leaves out a portion. The sample lists some 130,000 clones; around 87% were seen once. The specimen was peripheral blood, collected on day 0 of AZD1222 vaccination. These receptors were collected from an adult in good health.

J is TRBJ1-2 and V is TRBV1; the D call in the table, TRBD1, was not verified against the DNA. TRBV1 is a documented pseudogene. There are 14 residues in the CDR3. CDR3 region: CTSSQDETGPGYTF. In DNA, the CDR3 is TGCACCAGCAGCCAAGATGAAACAGGGCCTGGCTACACCTTC.

The V and J genes are TRBV24-1 and TRBJ1-2, with D possibly being TRBD1 (5 bases). The CDR3 consists of 16 residues. V lost 4 bases to trimming and J lost 4 bases, with 18 bases between them. CDR1 is KGHDR, CDR2 SFDVKD, per germline. The CDR3 nucleotides are TGTGCCACCAGTGAGTTAGGGACGACCGGGAGCTATGGCTACACCTTC. Translated: CATSELGTTGSYGYTF.